This passage covers 9 T cell receptor beta chains from one sample sequenced in a study of shared clonotypes between healthy human individuals. Here immunoSEQ multiplex PCR was the method, and the copy in TCRdb shows in-frame clones only, minus some. This sample has 200,000 to 250,000 clones, with approximately 65% found just once. The sample was memory CD4+ T cells sorted from blood. Subset meaning: CD45RA-negative fraction. All receptors derive from a man aged 25-45 years in good health.

This chain uses TRBV5-4 with TRBJ2-2; 13 nucleotides agree with TRBD2. V shed 7 bases and J 1 base; nucleotides not matched to a gene: 10. The germline V gene has CDR1 SGHNT and CDR2 YYREEE (reference sequence). CDR3 length: 18 residues. In nucleotides, the CDR3 is TGTGCCAGCGCATTAACTAGCGGGAGGGCCGGGAACACCGGGGAGCTGTTTTTT. Its translation is CASALTSGRAGNTGELFF.

This clone was seen only a few times. The chain uses TRBV6-6 and TRBJ2-3; the match to TRBD2 covers 10 bases. The CDR3 length is 16 residues. CDR1 is MNHNY and CDR2 is SVGAGI in the germline V gene (reference sequence). V lost 4 bases and J lost 2; bases outside the gene matches: 6. The CDR3 bases are TGTGCCAGCAGTTCCGTAGCGGGAGGTAACACAGATACGCAGTATTTT. Its translation is CASSSVAGGNTDTQYF.

CDR3 DNA: TGTGCCAGTAGTGTCAGGGGGAACACTGAAGCTTTCTTT. Its translation is CASSVRGNTEAFF. The gene calls are TRBV19 and TRBJ1-1, with D possibly being TRBD1 (6 bases). Germline values: CDR1 LNHDA, CDR2 SQIVND (reference sequence). V lost 5 bases and J 1 base, leaving 8 bases between the germline ends. The CDR3 runs to 13 residues. The full variable domain, in which reference TRBV19 and TRBJ1-1 provide the parts outside the CDR3, is DGGITQSPKYLFRKEGQNVTLSCEQNLNHDAMYWYRQDPGQGLRLIYYSQIVNDFQKGDIAEGYSVSREKKESFPLTVTSAQKNPTAFYLCASSVRGNTEAFFGQGTRLTVV.

The chain employs TRBV5-1 and TRBJ1-3; D unresolved. Trimming stripped 4 bases from V and 0 bases from J, with 8 bases between. The V gene's germline CDR1 is SGHRS and CDR2 YFSETQ. This CDR3 has 14 residues. CDR3 region: CASSPRGSGNTIYF. In DNA form, the CDR3 reads TGCGCCAGCAGCCCTCGGGGCTCTGGAAACACCATATATTTT.

This clone was counted a single time. The J gene is TRBJ2-1, the V gene TRBV9; the match to TRBD2 covers 8 bases. Germline CDR1 SGDLS, CDR2 YYNGEE. The CDR3 runs to 16 residues. With 3 bases clipped from V and 4 bases from J, the junction kept 9 bases outside the gene matches. The CDR3: CASSAPGLAGYNEQFF. The CDR3 coding sequence is TGTGCCAGCAGCGCCCCAGGGCTAGCGGGTTACAATGAGCAGTTCTTC.

This sequence joins TRBV14 and TRBJ2-7; unclear D gene. The CDR3 has 12 amino acids. V was pared by 4 bases and J by 3 bases, with 7 bases between. The germline gives CDR1 SGHDN, CDR2 FVKESK. DNA of the CDR3: TGTGCCAGCAGCCCAAGTAACTACGAGCAGTACTTC. Protein sequence: CASSPSNYEQYF.

J is TRBJ1-3 and V is TRBV5-6; 7 bases align to TRBD1. Germline-derived CDR1 and CDR2 are SGHDT and YYEEEE. The CDR3 length is 16 residues. J lost 4 bases, V lost 0 bases, and 7 bases had no gene match. The CDR3 reads CASSLGQGVIGNTIYF. Here the CDR3 DNA reads TGTGCCAGCAGCTTGGGACAGGGCGTCATAGGAAACACCATATATTTT.

The chain uses TRBV25-1 and TRBJ2-3; 7 nucleotides align to TRBD2. This CDR3 has 12 amino acids. Germline V gene data show CDR1 as MGHDK and CDR2 as SYGVNS. J gave up 3 bases and V 8 bases, and 2 bases lay outside the gene matches. CDR3 in DNA: TGTGCCAGCGGGCGGGAGACAGATACGCAGTATTTT. This encodes CASGRETDTQYF.

The genes are TRBV19 and TRBJ1-4; D may be TRBD1 (6 bases). This CDR3 spans 15 amino acids. Per the germline V gene, CDR1 is LNHDA and CDR2 is SQIVND (reference sequence). The germline V and J ends were trimmed by 6 bases and 3 bases, with 14 bases remaining between them. The CDR3 region has the DNA TGTGCCAGTAGCAATCGAAGGGGGTCTAATGAAAAACTGTTTTTT. It codes for CASSNRRGSNEKLFF.